These 29 T cell receptor beta chains were sequenced from one sample in a study of cytomegalovirus exposure and HLA in healthy donors. It was with 60 Vbeta and 13 Jbeta primers that the PCR ran. Only in-frame clones appear in the TCRdb table, and some are missing; sequencing was by immunoSEQ multiplex PCR. Of 95,000 to 150,000 clones in the sample, roughly 80% were seen once. The sample taken for sequencing was PBMCs. The receptor set was obtained from a woman in her forties in good health and CMV-seronegative.

The rearrangement joins TRBV5-6 to TRBJ2-1, with 9 bases aligning to TRBD2. V gave up 0 bases and J gave up 13 bases; unmatched junction bases: 2. CDR1 and CDR2 (germline): SGHDT, YYEEEE. The CDR3 totals 12 residues. DNA for the CDR3: TGTGCCAGCAGCTTGGAGCGGGAGGCCCAGTTCTTC. Translated: CASSLEREAQFF.

This clone appeared once. The CDR3 DNA is TGTGCCAGCAGCCCCGATGTAGCAGATACGCAGTATTTT. Translating it yields CASSPDVADTQYF. The chain joins TRBV7-9 to TRBJ2-3; D gene ambiguous. The CDR3 runs to 13 residues. V was clipped by 5 bases and J by 4 bases, with 10 bases between them. CDR1 and CDR2 (germline): SEHNR, FQNEAQ (reference sequence).

The gene calls are TRBV6-5 and TRBJ2-7, with D possibly matching TRBD2 (5 bases). This CDR3 comprises 14 residues. Trimming stripped 5 bases from V and 2 bases from J, with 13 bases between. Germline V lookup: CDR1 MNHEY, CDR2 SVGAGI. This CDR3 is CASSERGPPYEQYF. The CDR3, as DNA: TGTGCCAGCAGTGAACGAGGGCCCCCCTACGAGCAGTACTTC.

The rearrangement joins TRBV6-5 to TRBJ1-2, with 8 bases identical to TRBD1. CDR1 and CDR2 (germline): MNHEY, SVGAGI. Germline trimming cut 6 bases from V and 2 bases from J; bases unmatched to any gene: 5. This CDR3 has 14 amino acids. This chain's CDR3 is CASRWPGGNYGYTF. The CDR3 DNA follows: TGTGCCAGCAGGTGGCCAGGGGGCAACTATGGCTACACCTTC.

This clone has just one count. The chain recombines TRBV2 with TRBJ2-7; no definite D call. V lost 5 bases to trimming and J lost 2 bases, with 7 bases between them. In germline, CDR1 is SNHLY, CDR2 FYNNEI. The CDR3 contains 12 residues. Here the CDR3 DNA reads TGTGCCAGCAGTATGCAGGCCTACGAGCAGTACTTC. It is translated as CASSMQAYEQYF. Using reference TRBV2 and TRBJ2-7 for the parts outside the CDR3, the full variable domain is EPEVTQTPSHQVTQMGQEVILRCVPISNHLYFYWYRQILGQKVEFLVSFYNNEISEKSEIFDDQFSVERPDGSNFTLKIRSTKLEDSAMYFCASSMQAYEQYFGPGTRLTVT.

This clone showed up just once. The chain couples TRBV5-4 to TRBJ2-5, with D maybe TRBD1 (8 bases). This CDR3 spans 14 amino acids. V gave up 4 bases and J gave up 4 bases, with 14 bases separating them. Germline V gene data show CDR1 as SGHNT and CDR2 as YYREEE (reference sequence). CDR3: CASSRTGGGETQYF. In DNA form, the CDR3 reads TGTGCCAGCAGCCGAACAGGGGGGGGAGAGACCCAGTACTTC.

The V gene is TRBV4-2, the J gene TRBJ1-3; 10 nucleotides line up with TRBD1. The V segment lost 4 bases and the J segment 0 bases; nucleotides outside the gene matches: 3. Germline V CDR1 and CDR2: LGHNA, YNFKEQ. The CDR3 runs 16 residues. DNA of the CDR3: TGTGCCAGCAGCCCGACAGGGGGCGACTCTGGAAACACCATATATTTT. Translation: CASSPTGGDSGNTIYF.

The rearrangement joins TRBV10-3 to TRBJ2-7; TRBD2 is a possible D gene (5 bases). CDR3 size: 12 residues. The germline gives CDR1 ENHRY, CDR2 SYGVKD. The germline V and J ends were trimmed by 7 bases and 4 bases, with 11 bases remaining between them. The CDR3 coding sequence is TGTGCCATCACGGAGGTTGGGTACGAGCAGTACTTC. As protein: CAITEVGYEQYF.

The J gene is TRBJ2-7, the V gene TRBV5-6; maybe TRBD1 (6 bases). The CDR3 consists of 15 residues. Germline V gene sequence: CDR1 SGHDT, CDR2 YYEEEE. V shed 0 bases and J shed 0 bases, with 10 bases lying between them. The CDR3 region is CASSLGTVSSYEQYF. The CDR3 DNA reads TGTGCCAGCAGCTTGGGGACAGTCAGCTCCTACGAGCAGTACTTC. Full variable domain (outside the CDR3, taken from reference TRBV5-6 and TRBJ2-7): DAGVTQSPTHLIKTRGQQVTLRCSPKSGHDTVSWYQQALGQGPQFIFQYYEEEERQRGNFPDRFSGHQFPNYSSELNVNALLLGDSALYLCASSLGTVSSYEQYFGPGTRLTVT.

This clone showed up just once. V gene TRBV7-2 combines with J gene TRBJ2-1; 11 bases align to TRBD2. J was trimmed by 8 bases and V by 5 bases; bases with no gene match: 8. The germline gives CDR1 SGHTA, CDR2 FQGNSA. This CDR3 has 15 residues. As DNA, the CDR3 is TGTGCCAGCAGCCCCACTAGCGGGAGTCGGGATGAGCAGTTCTTC. This sequence encodes CASSPTSGSRDEQFF.

The rearrangement uses TRBV7-2 and TRBJ2-7; perhaps TRBD2 as D (5 bases). The CDR3 sequence is 15 residues long. Germline values: CDR1 SGHTA, CDR2 FQGNSA. The V gene lost 1 base and the J gene lost 6 bases, with 16 bases spanning the gap. As DNA, the CDR3 is TGTGCCAGCAGCTTAGATGGTATAGCGAGTCGCGAGCAGTACTTC. Amino acid sequence: CASSLDGIASREQYF.

In nucleotides, the CDR3 is TGTGCCAGCAGCCCGCGCGGGGGGACCCAGTACTTC. It is translated as CASSPRGGTQYF. The chain couples TRBV7-2 to TRBJ2-5; 7 bases fit TRBD2. Germline loops: CDR1 SGHTA, CDR2 FQGNSA. Trimming at V came to 5 bases and at J to 7 bases, leaving 4 bases not matched to a gene. This CDR3 is built from 12 residues.

This clone was counted a few times. The V gene is TRBV6-5, the J gene TRBJ2-2; possibly TRBD1 for D (5 bases). V was clipped by 0 bases and J by 6 bases, with 11 bases between them. This CDR3 has 15 residues. Per the germline V gene, CDR1 is MNHEY and CDR2 is SVGAGI. The CDR3: CASSYSVGPPGELFF. DNA of the CDR3: TGTGCCAGCAGTTACTCGGTGGGGCCGCCCGGGGAGCTGTTTTTT.

J is TRBJ1-1 and V is TRBV6-1; D is undetermined. The germline V gene has CDR1 MNHNS and CDR2 SASEGT. CDR3 length: 13 residues. The V gene lost 8 bases and the J gene lost 1 base, with 11 bases spanning the gap. The CDR3 here is CASGPDPNTEAFF. For the CDR3, the DNA is TGTGCCAGCGGGCCAGATCCGAACACTGAAGCTTTCTTT.

The rearrangement links TRBV5-1 to TRBJ2-5, with 15 bases fitting TRBD2. The germline gives CDR1 SGHRS, CDR2 YFSETQ. This CDR3 region has 18 residues. With V trimmed by 3 bases and J by 4 bases, 10 bases remained unmatched. The CDR3 is CASSSTGLAGGWRETQYF. In DNA, the CDR3 is TGCGCCAGCAGCTCGACGGGACTAGCGGGAGGTTGGCGAGAGACCCAGTACTTC.

This chain joins TRBV2 and TRBJ1-1; no reliable D call. The CDR3 spans 12 residues. Between the trimmed V and J ends, which lost 5 bases and 2 bases, there was a span of 6 bases. Per germline, CDR1 SNHLY and CDR2 FYNNEI. The CDR3 coding sequence is TGTGCCAGCAGTAGCCGAAACACTGAAGCTTTCTTT. The encoded protein is CASSSRNTEAFF.

In this sample, this clone turned up a few times. The V and J genes are TRBV27 and TRBJ1-1; 9 bases fit TRBD1. The CDR3 sequence is 14 residues long. Germline V gene sequence: CDR1 MNHEY, CDR2 SMNVEV (reference sequence). The trim removed 6 bases at V and 8 bases at J, leaving 10 bases unmatched. CDR3 coding DNA: TGTGCCAGCAGACGGACAGGGGCTTTTTTAGAAGCTTTCTTT. The encoded protein is CASRRTGAFLEAFF.

V gene TRBV19 combines with J gene TRBJ2-1, with 15 bases aligning to TRBD2. Trimming took 2 bases from V and 12 from J; bases not matched to a gene: 8. CDR1 and CDR2 from the germline V gene are LNHDA and SQIVND (reference sequence). The CDR3 length is 16 residues. CDR3 nucleotides: TGTGCCAGTAGTATATTAGGACTAGCGGGAGGGTCGGGGCAGTTCTTC. It codes for CASSILGLAGGSGQFF.

The rearrangement joins TRBV27 to TRBJ1-5, with 10 bases lining up with TRBD1. The germline V gene has CDR1 MNHEY and CDR2 SMNVEV (reference sequence). The length of the CDR3 is 14 residues. V lost 7 bases and J lost 6; bases outside the gene matches: 6. In DNA form, the CDR3 reads TGTGCCAGCAAGTCGGGGACAGGGGCTCAGCCCCAGCATTTT. Residues: CASKSGTGAQPQHF.

The rearrangement joins TRBV2 to TRBJ1-6; D call uncertain. The CDR3 runs 14 residues. In germline, CDR1 is SNHLY, CDR2 FYNNEI. V was cut by 1 base and J by 10 bases, with 11 bases left in between. Here the CDR3 DNA reads TGTGCCAGCAGTGAAGGGCCATGGAGATCACCCCTCCACTTT. Protein sequence: CASSEGPWRSPLHF. Complete variable domain (other parts from reference TRBV2 and TRBJ1-6): EPEVTQTPSHQVTQMGQEVILRCVPISNHLYFYWYRQILGQKVEFLVSFYNNEISEKSEIFDDQFSVERPDGSNFTLKIRSTKLEDSAMYFCASSEGPWRSPLHFGNGTRLTVT.

The chain couples TRBV6-5 to TRBJ1-1; TRBD1 matches 7 bases. This CDR3 spans 12 amino acids. Germline V gene lookup returns CDR1 MNHEY and CDR2 SVGAGI. The trim removed 6 bases at V and 6 bases at J, leaving 4 bases unmatched. The DNA for the CDR3 is TGTGCCAGCAGAGGGACAGTACCTGAAGCTTTCTTT. Translating it yields CASRGTVPEAFF.

The chain links TRBV9 to TRBJ2-3; a possible D gene is TRBD2 (6 bases). The CDR3 is made up of 15 amino acids. Germline V gene data show CDR1 as SGDLS and CDR2 as YYNGEE. Trimming removed 3 bases at V and 2 bases at J, with 13 bases between. CDR3 DNA sequence: TGTGCCAGCAGCGACAACGGGGGAAACACAGATACGCAGTATTTT. Translated: CASSDNGGNTDTQYF.

The chain combines TRBV21-1 with TRBJ2-2; the table's TRBD2 call for D was not verified on the DNA. TRBV21-1 counts as a pseudogene. This CDR3 has 19 amino acids. The CDR3 sequence is CASSSRGPIRRRGTGELFF. CDR3 sequence (DNA): TGTGCCAGCAGCTCCAGAGGGCCGATCAGGCGACGAGGCACCGGGGAGCTGTTTTTT.

This clone showed up just once. The V and J genes are TRBV28 and TRBJ2-6; D not certain. The CDR3 covers 16 residues. Trimming took 1 base from V and 0 from J, leaving 7 bases between them. CDR1 is MDHEN, CDR2 SYDVKM, per germline. The CDR3 loop is CASSLLQRSGANVLTF. CDR3 sequence (DNA): TGTGCCAGCAGTTTATTGCAGCGCTCTGGGGCCAACGTCCTGACTTTC.

This clone was seen a handful of times. The chain is built from TRBV7-9 and TRBJ2-5, with D perhaps matching TRBD2 (7 bases). CDR1 SEHNR and CDR2 FQNEAQ come from the germline V gene (reference sequence). This CDR3 has 17 residues. With 5 bases removed from V and 3 bases from J, the gap between germline ends came to 22 bases. The DNA for the CDR3 is TGTGCCAGCAGCCCACCTATGGGGGGGCTAGCGGAAGAGACCCAGTACTTC. Its translation is CASSPPMGGLAEETQYF.

The V call is TRBV18, the J call TRBJ2-7; a possible D gene is TRBD1 (7 bases). Germline values: CDR1 KGHSH, CDR2 LQKENI. The ends were cut back, 3 bases at V and 1 base at J, with 16 bases in the middle. The CDR3 is 16 amino acids. The CDR3 reads CASSPRGQLTSYEQYF. The DNA of the CDR3 is TGTGCCAGCTCACCGCGGGGACAGTTAACATCCTACGAGCAGTACTTC. Drawing the rest from reference TRBV18 and TRBJ2-7, the complete variable domain is NAGVMQNPRHLVRRRGQEARLRCSPMKGHSHVYWYRQLPEEGLKFMVYLQKENIIDESGMPKERFSAEFPKEGPSILRIQQVVRGDSAAYFCASSPRGQLTSYEQYFGPGTRLTVT.

The V gene is TRBV19, the J gene TRBJ2-1, with TRBD2 as a possible D gene (5 bases). Trimming shortened V by 4 bases and J by 9 bases, and 13 bases separated the two germline ends. The CDR3 length is 13 residues. Germline lookup yields CDR1 LNHDA and CDR2 SQIVND (reference sequence). The CDR3 loop is CASSSLAPIEQFF. The CDR3 DNA is TGTGCCAGTAGTAGTCTAGCCCCCATTGAGCAGTTCTTC.

The gene calls are TRBV28 and TRBJ2-2; 12 positions match TRBD2. Trimming at V came to 4 bases and at J to 5 bases, leaving 8 bases not matched to a gene. Germline CDR1 is MDHEN and CDR2 is SYDVKM. This CDR3 is 17 amino acids long. CDR3 amino acids: CASSSRASGRETGELFF. The CDR3 coding sequence is TGTGCCAGCAGTTCCCGGGCTAGCGGGAGGGAAACCGGGGAGCTGTTTTTT. The whole variable domain, remainder taken from reference TRBV28 and TRBJ2-2, is DVKVTQSSRYLVKRTGEKVFLECVQDMDHENMFWYRQDPGLGLRLIYFSYDVKMKEKGDIPEGYSVSREKKERFSLILESASTNQTSMYLCASSSRASGRETGELFFGEGSRLTVL.

The J gene is TRBJ2-1, the V gene TRBV13; 13 positions match TRBD2. Germline loops: CDR1 PRHDT, CDR2 FYEKMQ (reference sequence). The CDR3 is made up of 17 amino acids. The trim removed 9 bases at V and 3 bases at J, leaving 11 bases unmatched. The CDR3 spells CASSGLAGTGSYNEQFF. The CDR3 nucleotides are TGTGCCAGTTCGGGACTAGCGGGAACGGGGAGCTACAATGAGCAGTTCTTC.